A single sample is the source of the 2 T cell receptor beta chains below, sequenced in a study of blood T cell repertoires in COVID-19 (dated by TCRdb to 2018 to 2021). The library was generated by the immunoSEQ multiplex PCR assay. This immuneACCESS table, as held by TCRdb, lists in-frame sequences with V and J called but not all clones. Of the missing ones, under half trace to an unresolved V gene in checked studies; the others have no known cause. The sample has around 190,000 clones on record, 81% of them singletons. Of the sample, roughly 9.6% is held by the ten largest clones. Material for sequencing was peripheral blood. The source of these receptors is a woman between 35 and 50 years old with COVID-19, enrolled during active disease.

The chain combines TRBV6-5 with TRBJ1-2, with 7 bases aligning to TRBD1. The V and J ends lost 5 bases and 6 bases, in that order; junction bases with no gene match: 12. The V gene's germline CDR1 is MNHEY and CDR2 SVGAGI. The CDR3 totals 15 residues. CDR3 sequence: CASSPFFGTVHGYTF. The CDR3 DNA reads as TGTGCCAGCAGTCCCTTCTTCGGGACAGTTCATGGCTACACCTTC.

The chain recombines TRBV4-1 with TRBJ2-1; D not certain. The CDR3 has 12 amino acids. V lost 1 base and J 8 bases, leaving 6 bases between the germline ends. Germline V gene sequence: CDR1 MGHRA, CDR2 YSYEKL. CDR3 in amino acids: CASSQADYEQFF. In DNA form, the CDR3 reads TGCGCCAGCAGCCAAGCAGACTATGAGCAGTTCTTC.